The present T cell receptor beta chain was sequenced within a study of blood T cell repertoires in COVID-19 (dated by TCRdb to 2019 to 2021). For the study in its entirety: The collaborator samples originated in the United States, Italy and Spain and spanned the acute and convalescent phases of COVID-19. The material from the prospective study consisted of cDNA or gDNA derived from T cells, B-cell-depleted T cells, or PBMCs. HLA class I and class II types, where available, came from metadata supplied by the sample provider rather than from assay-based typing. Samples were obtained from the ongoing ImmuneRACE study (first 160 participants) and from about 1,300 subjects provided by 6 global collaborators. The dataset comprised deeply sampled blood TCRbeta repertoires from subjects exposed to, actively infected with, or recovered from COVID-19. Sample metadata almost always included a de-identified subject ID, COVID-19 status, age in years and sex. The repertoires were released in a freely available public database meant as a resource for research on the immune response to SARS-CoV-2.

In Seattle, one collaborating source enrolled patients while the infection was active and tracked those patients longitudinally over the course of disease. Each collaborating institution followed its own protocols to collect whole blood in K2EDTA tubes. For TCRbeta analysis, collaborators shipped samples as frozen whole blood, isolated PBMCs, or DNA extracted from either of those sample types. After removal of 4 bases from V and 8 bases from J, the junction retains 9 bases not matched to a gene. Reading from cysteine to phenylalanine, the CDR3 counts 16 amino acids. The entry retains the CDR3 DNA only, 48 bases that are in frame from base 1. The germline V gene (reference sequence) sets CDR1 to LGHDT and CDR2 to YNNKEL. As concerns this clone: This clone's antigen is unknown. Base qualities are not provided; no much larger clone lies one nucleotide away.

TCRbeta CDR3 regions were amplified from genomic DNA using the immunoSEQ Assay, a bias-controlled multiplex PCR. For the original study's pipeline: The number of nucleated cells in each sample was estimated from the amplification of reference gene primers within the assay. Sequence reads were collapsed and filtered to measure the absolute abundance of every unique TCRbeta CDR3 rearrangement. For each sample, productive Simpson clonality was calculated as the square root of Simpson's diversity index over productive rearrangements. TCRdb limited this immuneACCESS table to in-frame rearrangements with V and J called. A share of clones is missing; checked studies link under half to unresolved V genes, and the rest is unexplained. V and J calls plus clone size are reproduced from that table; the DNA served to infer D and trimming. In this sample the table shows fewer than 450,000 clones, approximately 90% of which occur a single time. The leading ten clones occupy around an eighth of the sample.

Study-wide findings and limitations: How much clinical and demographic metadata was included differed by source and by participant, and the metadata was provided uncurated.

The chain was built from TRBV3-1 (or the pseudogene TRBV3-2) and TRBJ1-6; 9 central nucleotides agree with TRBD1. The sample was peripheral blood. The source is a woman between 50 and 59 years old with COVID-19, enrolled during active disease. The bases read TGTGCCAGCAGCCCTACAGGACAGGGGACCGATTCACCCCTCCACTTT. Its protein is CASSPTGQGTDSPLHF.